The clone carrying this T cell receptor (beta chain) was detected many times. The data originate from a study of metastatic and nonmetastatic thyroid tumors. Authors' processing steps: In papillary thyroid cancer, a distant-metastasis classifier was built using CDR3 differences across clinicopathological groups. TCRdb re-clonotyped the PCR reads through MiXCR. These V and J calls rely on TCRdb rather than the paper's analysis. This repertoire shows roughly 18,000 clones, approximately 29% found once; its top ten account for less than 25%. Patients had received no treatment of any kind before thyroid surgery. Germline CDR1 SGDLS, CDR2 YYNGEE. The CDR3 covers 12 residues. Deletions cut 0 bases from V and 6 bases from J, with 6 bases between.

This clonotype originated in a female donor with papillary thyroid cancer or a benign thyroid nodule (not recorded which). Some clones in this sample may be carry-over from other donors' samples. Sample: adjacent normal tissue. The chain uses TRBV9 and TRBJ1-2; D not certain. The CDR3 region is CASSVGGDGYTF. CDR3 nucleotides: TGTGCCAGCAGCGTAGGAGGTGATGGCTACACCTTC.